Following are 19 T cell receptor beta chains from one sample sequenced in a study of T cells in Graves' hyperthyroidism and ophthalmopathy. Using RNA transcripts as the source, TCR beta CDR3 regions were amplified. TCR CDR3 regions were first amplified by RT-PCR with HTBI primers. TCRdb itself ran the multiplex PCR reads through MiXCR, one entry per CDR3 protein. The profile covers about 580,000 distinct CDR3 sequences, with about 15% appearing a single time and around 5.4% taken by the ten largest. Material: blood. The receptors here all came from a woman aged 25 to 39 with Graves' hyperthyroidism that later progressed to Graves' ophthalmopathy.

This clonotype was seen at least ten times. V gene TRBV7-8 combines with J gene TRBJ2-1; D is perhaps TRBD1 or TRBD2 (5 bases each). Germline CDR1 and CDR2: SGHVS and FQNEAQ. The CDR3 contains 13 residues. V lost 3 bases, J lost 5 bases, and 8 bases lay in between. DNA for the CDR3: TGTGCCAGCAGCTTGGGACCGGACAATGAGCAGTTCTTC. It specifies CASSLGPDNEQFF.

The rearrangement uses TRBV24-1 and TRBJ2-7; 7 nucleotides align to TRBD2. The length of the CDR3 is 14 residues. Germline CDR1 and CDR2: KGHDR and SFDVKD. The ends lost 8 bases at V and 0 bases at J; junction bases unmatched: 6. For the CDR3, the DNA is TGTGCCACCACCCCTAGCGGCAGCTCCTACGAGCAGTACTTC. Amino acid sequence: CATTPSGSSYEQYF.

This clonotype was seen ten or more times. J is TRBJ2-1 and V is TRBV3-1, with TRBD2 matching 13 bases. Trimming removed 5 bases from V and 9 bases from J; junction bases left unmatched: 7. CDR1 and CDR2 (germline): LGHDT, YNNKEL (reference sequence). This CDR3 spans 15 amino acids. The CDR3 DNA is TGTGCCAGCAGCTACCGGACTAGCGGGAGATCTGAGCAGTTCTTC. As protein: CASSYRTSGRSEQFF.

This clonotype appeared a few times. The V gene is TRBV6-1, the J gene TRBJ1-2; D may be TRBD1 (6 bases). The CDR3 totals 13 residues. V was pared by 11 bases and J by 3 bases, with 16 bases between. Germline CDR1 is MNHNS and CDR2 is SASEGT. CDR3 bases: TGTGCCTACGGTAGGGCAGGGGACTATGGCTACACCTTC. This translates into CAYGRAGDYGYTF.

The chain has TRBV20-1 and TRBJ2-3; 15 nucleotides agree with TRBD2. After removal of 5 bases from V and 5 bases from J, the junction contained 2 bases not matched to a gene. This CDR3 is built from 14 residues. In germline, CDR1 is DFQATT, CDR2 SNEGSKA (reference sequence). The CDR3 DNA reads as TGCAGTGCTCCGGGACTAGCGGGAGGAGATACGCAGTATTTT. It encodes CSAPGLAGGDTQYF.

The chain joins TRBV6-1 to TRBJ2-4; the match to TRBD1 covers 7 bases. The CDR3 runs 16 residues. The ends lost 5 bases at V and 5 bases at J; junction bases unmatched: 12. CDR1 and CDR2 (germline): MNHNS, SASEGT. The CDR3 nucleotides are TGTGCCAGCAGTCGGGTAATTACAGGGGCGGAAAACATTCAGTACTTC. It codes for CASSRVITGAENIQYF.

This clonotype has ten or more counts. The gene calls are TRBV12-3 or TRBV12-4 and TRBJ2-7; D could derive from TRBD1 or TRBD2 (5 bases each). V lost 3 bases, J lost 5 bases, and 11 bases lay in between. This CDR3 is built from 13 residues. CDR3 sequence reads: CASSLGDPDEQYF. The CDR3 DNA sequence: TGTGCCAGCAGTTTGGGGGACCCCGACGAGCAGTACTTC.

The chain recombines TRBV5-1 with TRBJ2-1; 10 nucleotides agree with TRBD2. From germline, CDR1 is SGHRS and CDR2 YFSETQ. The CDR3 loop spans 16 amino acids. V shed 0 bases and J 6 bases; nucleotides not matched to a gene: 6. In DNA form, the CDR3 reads TGCGCCAGCAGCTTGGTGCCGGGACTAGCGTTCAATGAGCAGTTCTTC. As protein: CASSLVPGLAFNEQFF.

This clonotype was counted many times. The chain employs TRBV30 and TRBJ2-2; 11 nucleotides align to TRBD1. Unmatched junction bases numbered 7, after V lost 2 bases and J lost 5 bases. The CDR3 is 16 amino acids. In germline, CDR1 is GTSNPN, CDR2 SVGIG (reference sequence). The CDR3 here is CAWSHSGTGGTGELFF. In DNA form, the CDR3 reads TGTGCCTGGAGTCACTCCGGGACAGGGGGAACCGGGGAGCTGTTTTTT. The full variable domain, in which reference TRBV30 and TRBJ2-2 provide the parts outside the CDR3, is SQTIHQWPATLVQPVGSPLSLECTVEGTSNPNLYWYRQAAGRGLQLLFYSVGIGQISSEVPQNLSASRPQDRQFILSSKKLLLSDSGFYLCAWSHSGTGGTGELFFGEGSRLTVL.

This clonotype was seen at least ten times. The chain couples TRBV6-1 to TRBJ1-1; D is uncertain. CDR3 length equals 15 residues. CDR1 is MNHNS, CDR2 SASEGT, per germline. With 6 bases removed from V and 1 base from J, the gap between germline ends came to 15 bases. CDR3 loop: CASRTGTMENTEAFF. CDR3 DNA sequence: TGTGCCAGCAGGACTGGCACCATGGAGAACACTGAAGCTTTCTTT.

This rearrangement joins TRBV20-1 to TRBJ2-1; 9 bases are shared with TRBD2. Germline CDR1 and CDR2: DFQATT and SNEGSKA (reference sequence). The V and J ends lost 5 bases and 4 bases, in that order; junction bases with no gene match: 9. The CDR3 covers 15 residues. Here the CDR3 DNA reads TGCAGTGCTGGGGTGATAGCGGGAGTATACAATGAGCAGTTCTTC. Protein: CSAGVIAGVYNEQFF.

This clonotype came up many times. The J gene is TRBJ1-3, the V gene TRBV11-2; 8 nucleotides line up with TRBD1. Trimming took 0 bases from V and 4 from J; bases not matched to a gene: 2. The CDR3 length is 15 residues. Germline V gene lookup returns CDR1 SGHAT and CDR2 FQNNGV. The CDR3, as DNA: TGTGCCAGCAGCTTAGATCGGACAGGGGGAAACACCATATATTTT. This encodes CASSLDRTGGNTIYF.

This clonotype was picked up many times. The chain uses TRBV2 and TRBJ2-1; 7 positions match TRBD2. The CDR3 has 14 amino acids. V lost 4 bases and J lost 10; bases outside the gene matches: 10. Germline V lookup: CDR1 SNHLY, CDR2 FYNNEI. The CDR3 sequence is CASSGLADKGEQFF. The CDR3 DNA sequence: TGTGCCAGCAGTGGACTAGCAGACAAGGGAGAGCAGTTCTTC.

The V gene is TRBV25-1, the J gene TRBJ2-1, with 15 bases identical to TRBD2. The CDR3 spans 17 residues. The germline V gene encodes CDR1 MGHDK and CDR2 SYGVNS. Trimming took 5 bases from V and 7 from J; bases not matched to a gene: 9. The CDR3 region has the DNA TGTGCCAGCAGTACCCCTACGGGACTAGCGGGAGGAAATGAGCAGTTCTTC. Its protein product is CASSTPTGLAGGNEQFF.

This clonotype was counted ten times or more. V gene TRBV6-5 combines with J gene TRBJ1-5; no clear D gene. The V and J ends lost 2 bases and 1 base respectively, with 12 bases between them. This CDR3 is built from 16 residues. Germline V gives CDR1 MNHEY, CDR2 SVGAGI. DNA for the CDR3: TGTGCCAGCAGTTACCCTAAAGGGTGGAGCAATCAGCCCCAGCATTTT. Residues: CASSYPKGWSNQPQHF.

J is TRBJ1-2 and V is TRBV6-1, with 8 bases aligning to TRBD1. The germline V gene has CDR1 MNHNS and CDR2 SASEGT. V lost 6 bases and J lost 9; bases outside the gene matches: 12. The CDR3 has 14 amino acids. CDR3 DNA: TGTGCCAGCAGACCGACGGCAGGGGGCAAGAGCTACACCTTC. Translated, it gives CASRPTAGGKSYTF.

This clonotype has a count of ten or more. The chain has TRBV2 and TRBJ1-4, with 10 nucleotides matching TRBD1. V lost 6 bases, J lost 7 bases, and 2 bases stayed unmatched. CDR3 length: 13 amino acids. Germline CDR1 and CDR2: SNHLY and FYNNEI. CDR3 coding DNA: TGTGCCAGCAGGAGGACAGGGGGTGAAAAACTGTTTTTT. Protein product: CASRRTGGEKLFF.

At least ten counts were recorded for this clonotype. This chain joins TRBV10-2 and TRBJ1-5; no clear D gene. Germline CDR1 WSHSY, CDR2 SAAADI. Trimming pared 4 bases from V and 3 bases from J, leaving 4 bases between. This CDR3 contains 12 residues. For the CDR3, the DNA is TGCGCCAGCAGTGCACTCAATCAGCCCCAGCATTTT. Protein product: CASSALNQPQHF.

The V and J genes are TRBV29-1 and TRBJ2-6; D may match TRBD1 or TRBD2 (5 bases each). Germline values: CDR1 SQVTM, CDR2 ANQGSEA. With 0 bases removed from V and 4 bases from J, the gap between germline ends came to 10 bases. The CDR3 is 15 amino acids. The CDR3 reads CSVEDVGDGANVLTF. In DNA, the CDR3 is TGCAGCGTTGAAGATGTCGGGGACGGGGCCAACGTCCTGACTTTC. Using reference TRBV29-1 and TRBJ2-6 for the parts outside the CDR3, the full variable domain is SAVISQKPSRDICQRGTSLTIQCQVDSQVTMMFWYRQQPGQSLTLIATANQGSEATYESGFVIDKFPISRPNLTFSTLTVSNMSPEDSSIYLCSVEDVGDGANVLTFGAGSRLTVL.